Sequencing of this T cell receptor beta chain was carried out in a study of blood T cell repertoires in COVID-19. Study context: The samples span acute and convalescent COVID-19 from the United States, Italy and Spain. Sample material is recorded as cDNA or gDNA derived from T cells, B-cell-depleted T cells, or PBMCs.

From germline, CDR1 is SEHNR and CDR2 FQNEAQ (reference sequence). This CDR3 has 12 residues. The V gene lost 1 base and the J gene lost 8 bases, with 8 bases spanning the gap. Original processing notes: Estimation of nucleated cell counts was performed using reference gene primer amplification. Repertoires were generated with immunoSEQ multiplex PCR, while TCRdb's copy carries only in-frame clones and drops some. V and J calls and clone size are given by that table; D and trimming were obtained from the DNA. There are some 200,000 clones in the sample; roughly 84% occur only once, and 2% to 2.5% lies in the top ten.

The source material was peripheral blood. This rearrangement joins TRBV7-9 to TRBJ1-2; D call uncertain. The sequence came from a woman aged 60-70 years with acute or convalescent COVID-19. The CDR3 DNA sequence: TGTGCCAGCAGCTTAGGGCAGAAGGGCTACACCTTC. Translating gives CASSLGQKGYTF.